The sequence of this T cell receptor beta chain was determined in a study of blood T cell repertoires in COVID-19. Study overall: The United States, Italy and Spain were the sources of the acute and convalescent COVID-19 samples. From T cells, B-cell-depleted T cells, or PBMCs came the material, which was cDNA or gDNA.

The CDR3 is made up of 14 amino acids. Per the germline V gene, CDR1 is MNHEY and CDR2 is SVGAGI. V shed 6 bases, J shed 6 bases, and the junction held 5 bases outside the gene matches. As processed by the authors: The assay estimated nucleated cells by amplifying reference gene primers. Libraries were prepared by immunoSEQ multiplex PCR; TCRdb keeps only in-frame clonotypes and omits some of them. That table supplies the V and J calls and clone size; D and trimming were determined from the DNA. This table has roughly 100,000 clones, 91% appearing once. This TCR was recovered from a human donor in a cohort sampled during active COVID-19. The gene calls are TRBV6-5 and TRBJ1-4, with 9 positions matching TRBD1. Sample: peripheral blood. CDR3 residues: CASSRTGDDEKLFF. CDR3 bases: TGTGCCAGCAGCCGGACAGGGGATGATGAAAAACTGTTTTTT.